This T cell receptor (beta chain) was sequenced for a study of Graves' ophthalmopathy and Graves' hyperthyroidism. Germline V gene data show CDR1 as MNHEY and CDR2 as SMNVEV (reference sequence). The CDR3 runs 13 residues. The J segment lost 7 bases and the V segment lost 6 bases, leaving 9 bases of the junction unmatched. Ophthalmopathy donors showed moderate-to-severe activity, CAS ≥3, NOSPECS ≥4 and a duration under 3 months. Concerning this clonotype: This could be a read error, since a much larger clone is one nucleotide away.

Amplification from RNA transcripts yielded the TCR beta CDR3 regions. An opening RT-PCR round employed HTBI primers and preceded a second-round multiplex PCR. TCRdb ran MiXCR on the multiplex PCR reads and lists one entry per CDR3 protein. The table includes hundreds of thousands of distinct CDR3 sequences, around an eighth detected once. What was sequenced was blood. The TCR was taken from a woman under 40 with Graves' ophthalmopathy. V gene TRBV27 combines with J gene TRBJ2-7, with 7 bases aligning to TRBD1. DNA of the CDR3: TGTGCCAGCAGGGTCCGACAGGGCTGGGAGCAGTACTTC. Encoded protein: CASRVRQGWEQYF.